The TCR beta chain under discussion was sequenced for a study of blood T cell repertoires in COVID-19. Study overall: Samples came from the United States, Italy and Spain, spanning acute and convalescent COVID-19.

CDR3 length equals 15 residues. Germline values: CDR1 SGHTA, CDR2 FQGNSA. J gave up 2 bases and V 5 bases, and 9 bases lay outside the gene matches. Sequenced by immunoSEQ multiplex PCR; TCRdb stores in-frame clones only, minus some. Of over 150,000 clones listed, 75% to 90% are singletons. The rearrangement joins TRBV7-2 to TRBJ2-7, with TRBD2 matching 7 bases. The clonotype originates from a woman aged 55-75 years with acute or convalescent COVID-19. The sample taken for sequencing was peripheral blood. This chain's CDR3 is CASSPYPGGPYEQYF. The CDR3, as DNA: TGTGCCAGCAGCCCCTATCCGGGGGGACCCTACGAGCAGTACTTC.